The 15 T cell receptor beta chains presented below share a single source sample, sequenced in a study of cytomegalovirus exposure and HLA in healthy donors (dated by TCRdb to about 2017). The method behind the library was the immunoSEQ multiplex PCR assay. The source is immuneACCESS, and TCRdb retained only in-frame sequences with V and J called. Part of the clones is not carried over; for the studies checked, unresolved V genes explain less than half of this, and the remainder is unexplained. Present in this sample are roughly 280,000 clones, 80% to 90% of which were seen just once. Approximately 1% of the sample lies in the top ten. The sample taken for sequencing was PBMCs. Receptor source: a woman aged 18-35 years in good health and CMV-seronegative.

The chain uses TRBV7-9 and TRBJ2-5, with 10 bases matching TRBD1. Losses at the gene ends were 5 bases for V and 4 bases for J; bases not matched to a gene: 16. The germline V gene has CDR1 SEHNR and CDR2 FQNEAQ (reference sequence). This CDR3 has 18 residues. The CDR3 bases are TGTGCCAGCAGCCGCGGACAGGGGGGAAATTTCGTTCGAGAGACCCAGTACTTC. This encodes CASSRGQGGNFVRETQYF.

The V call is TRBV5-6, the J call TRBJ1-5; 7 nucleotides agree with TRBD1. Unmatched junction bases numbered 5, after V lost 4 bases and J lost 4 bases. The CDR3 loop spans 14 amino acids. Per the germline V gene, CDR1 is SGHDT and CDR2 is YYEEEE. The CDR3 sequence is CASSRGTVNQPQHF. The CDR3 region has the DNA TGTGCCAGCAGCCGGGGGACAGTAAATCAGCCCCAGCATTTT.

The chain combines TRBV6-1 with TRBJ2-7, with D possibly matching TRBD1 (5 bases). In germline, CDR1 is MNHNS, CDR2 SASEGT. The CDR3 has 12 residues. With 6 bases removed from V and 7 bases from J, the gap between germline ends came to 13 bases. The CDR3 protein is CASRGPSREQYF. DNA for the CDR3: TGTGCCAGCAGGGGGCCATCAAGGGAGCAGTACTTC.

V is TRBV6-5 and J is TRBJ1-2; 7 bases map to TRBD1. The CDR3 is 14 residues long. The V segment lost 2 bases and the J segment 5 bases; nucleotides outside the gene matches: 5. Germline values: CDR1 MNHEY, CDR2 SVGAGI. The CDR3: CASSYAGQAYGYTF. CDR3 nucleotides: TGTGCCAGCAGTTACGCCGGACAGGCGTATGGCTACACCTTC.

The CDR3, as DNA: TGTGCCAGCAGCCTAGAGGGACAGACTGGAAACACCATATATTTT. This encodes CASSLEGQTGNTIYF. This chain connects TRBV6-5 to TRBJ1-3; 7 nucleotides match TRBD1. Germline V gene sequence: CDR1 MNHEY, CDR2 SVGAGI. Germline trimming cut 6 bases from V and 2 bases from J; bases unmatched to any gene: 7. CDR3 length equals 15 residues.

This clone appeared once. The gene calls are TRBV5-1 and TRBJ2-7; 9 positions match TRBD2. The CDR3 runs 17 residues. Germline trimming cut 0 bases from V and 7 bases from J; bases unmatched to any gene: 14. In germline, CDR1 is SGHRS, CDR2 YFSETQ. In DNA, the CDR3 is TGCGCCAGCAGCTTGGCCGTCGCGGGAGGGCCTGGTTTTGAGCAGTACTTC. This gives the protein CASSLAVAGGPGFEQYF.

The chain links TRBV9 to TRBJ2-5, with 7 nucleotides matching TRBD1. The CDR3 runs to 14 residues. Germline CDR1 and CDR2: SGDLS and YYNGEE. V trimming: 0 bases; J trimming: 9 bases; junction bases outside the gene matches: 8. The CDR3 sequence: CASSVEQGPGAQYF. CDR3 in DNA: TGTGCCAGCAGCGTAGAACAGGGGCCCGGGGCCCAGTACTTC.

The V call is TRBV28, the J call TRBJ1-5; the match to TRBD1 covers 8 bases. V shed 3 bases and J 6 bases; nucleotides not matched to a gene: 7. This CDR3 has 15 residues. CDR1 and CDR2 from the germline V gene are MDHEN and SYDVKM. CDR3 DNA: TGTGCCAGCAGTTTGAGGCAGGGGGCCTTTCAGCCCCAGCATTTT. Encoded protein: CASSLRQGAFQPQHF.

V and J are TRBV19 and TRBJ1-2; D ambiguous. The CDR3 totals 15 residues. The V and J ends lost 0 bases and 4 bases respectively, with 12 bases between them. The germline CDR1 and CDR2 sequences are LNHDA and SQIVND (reference sequence). The CDR3 is CASSIEGRRSYGYTF. The DNA for the CDR3 is TGTGCCAGTAGTATAGAGGGTCGACGGAGCTATGGCTACACCTTC.

This clone has ten or more counts. The V gene is TRBV6-6, the J gene TRBJ1-2; 12 bases align to TRBD1. V shed 2 bases, J shed 6 bases, and the junction held 4 bases outside the gene matches. The CDR3 is 15 residues long. Germline V gene lookup returns CDR1 MNHNY and CDR2 SVGAGI (reference sequence). The CDR3 spells CASSYDGTGGHGYTF. The DNA for the CDR3 is TGTGCCAGCAGTTACGACGGGACAGGGGGCCATGGCTACACCTTC.

The chain joins TRBV5-1 to TRBJ2-7; possible D gene TRBD1, 6 bases. Germline V CDR1 and CDR2: SGHRS, YFSETQ. The ends were cut back, 1 base at V and 2 bases at J, with 7 bases in the middle. The CDR3 length is 13 residues. As DNA, the CDR3 is TGCGCCAGCAGCTTGCAGGGGCCCTACGAGCAGTACTTC. This sequence encodes CASSLQGPYEQYF. The full variable domain, its missing parts supplied by reference TRBV5-1 and TRBJ2-7, is KAGVTQTPRYLIKTRGQQVTLSCSPISGHRSVSWYQQTPGQGLQFLFEYFSETQRNKGNFPGRFSGRQFSNSRSEMNVSTLELGDSALYLCASSLQGPYEQYFGPGTRLTVT.

The rearrangement joins TRBV27 to TRBJ2-6, with no clear D. The CDR3 contains 15 residues. V was pared by 2 bases and J by 2 bases, with 7 bases between. Germline V lookup: CDR1 MNHEY, CDR2 SMNVEV (reference sequence). The CDR3 spells CASSLASAGANVLTF. Here the CDR3 DNA reads TGTGCCAGCAGTTTAGCGTCGGCTGGGGCCAACGTCCTGACTTTC.

This chain connects TRBV2 to TRBJ2-2, with D perhaps TRBD2 (5 bases). With 7 bases removed from V and 6 bases from J, the gap between germline ends came to 12 bases. The CDR3 extends over 13 amino acids. Germline values: CDR1 SNHLY, CDR2 FYNNEI. CDR3 loop: CASTRDGAGELFF. Written as DNA, the CDR3 is TGTGCCAGCACCCGGGATGGGGCCGGGGAGCTGTTTTTT. The full variable domain, with the rest looked up from reference TRBV2 and TRBJ2-2, is EPEVTQTPSHQVTQMGQEVILRCVPISNHLYFYWYRQILGQKVEFLVSFYNNEISEKSEIFDDQFSVERPDGSNFTLKIRSTKLEDSAMYFCASTRDGAGELFFGEGSRLTVL.

The chain uses TRBV28 and TRBJ1-2; the D gene is possibly TRBD1 (6 bases). CDR3 length: 14 amino acids. The germline V and J ends were trimmed by 5 bases and 5 bases, with 15 bases remaining between them. Germline CDR1 is MDHEN and CDR2 is SYDVKM. The CDR3: CASSEAYGQYGYTF. The DNA of the CDR3 is TGTGCCAGCAGTGAGGCGTACGGACAGTATGGCTACACCTTC.

In this sample, this clone turned up once. A read error may produce the germline difference seen at one junction end. V gene TRBV30 combines with J gene TRBJ2-7; D may be TRBD2 (6 bases). The CDR3 has 12 amino acids. Germline CDR1 and CDR2: GTSNPN and SVGIG (reference sequence). CDR3: CAWSDERAYHNF. CDR3 coding DNA: TGTGCCTGGTCCGACGAGCGGGCCTATCATAACTTC.